The 32 T cell receptor beta chains reported below all come from one sample, sequenced in a study of type 1 and type 2 diabetes patients. PCR was run on genomic DNA. The TCR beta CDR3 region was amplified using 30 forward and 13 reverse primers. TCRdb reanalysed the multiplex PCR reads using MiXCR and keeps one entry per CDR3 protein. The sample contains more than 250,000 distinct CDR3 sequences, roughly 44% of which appear only once. The sequenced material came from peripheral blood mononuclear cells (PBMCs). The source is a man younger than 35 with type 2 diabetes.

This clonotype was recorded a few times. The genes are TRBV5-4 and TRBJ1-2, with D hard to call. This CDR3 contains 11 residues. The germline V and J ends were trimmed by 2 bases and 10 bases, with 9 bases remaining between them. In germline, CDR1 is SGHNT, CDR2 YYREEE (reference sequence). The CDR3 DNA sequence: TGTGCCAGCAGCTTTGACACGCTCTACACCTTC. Its translation: CASSFDTLYTF.

The chain carries TRBV5-8 and TRBJ2-3; 8 bases fit TRBD2. The CDR3 is made up of 16 amino acids. CDR1 SGHTS and CDR2 YDEGEE come from the germline V gene. After removal of 2 bases from V and 2 bases from J, the junction contained 7 bases not matched to a gene. The CDR3 DNA reads TGTGCCAGCAGCTTCAGAAGCGGGAGTAACACAGATACGCAGTATTTT. Translated: CASSFRSGSNTDTQYF.

There are a few counts of this clonotype. This chain joins TRBV9 and TRBJ1-2; D might be TRBD1 (5 bases). The CDR3 has 13 amino acids. Germline V CDR1 and CDR2: SGDLS, YYNGEE. V was pared by 0 bases and J by 8 bases, with 11 bases between. The CDR3 protein is CASSVDDRGGYTF. The DNA for the CDR3 is TGTGCCAGCAGCGTAGACGACAGAGGAGGCTACACCTTC.

This clonotype was observed a single time. The CDR3 loop reads CASRGQQGSYNEQFF. Written as DNA, the CDR3 is TGCGCCAGCAGAGGGCAACAGGGGTCCTACAATGAGCAGTTCTTC. This chain uses TRBV10-2 with TRBJ2-1; the match to TRBD1 covers 7 bases. V shed 6 bases, J shed 1 base, and the junction held 6 bases outside the gene matches. This CDR3 contains 15 residues. Looked up from germline, CDR1 is WSHSY and CDR2 is SAAADI.

This rearrangement joins TRBV28 to TRBJ1-2; D remains unclear. CDR3 length: 10 amino acids. Trimming took off 7 bases at V and 7 bases at J, with 7 bases between the two ends. CDR1 and CDR2 from the germline V gene are MDHEN and SYDVKM. CDR3 loop: CASTGPGYTF. CDR3 bases: TGTGCCAGCACCGGGCCTGGCTACACCTTC.

In its sample, this clonotype was seen once. This CDR3 is CAISESNGGSYEQYF. DNA of the CDR3: TGTGCCATCAGTGAGTCGAACGGGGGCTCCTACGAGCAGTACTTC. The chain couples TRBV10-3 to TRBJ2-7, with a tentative D call TRBD2 (6 bases). Deletions cut 0 bases from V and 0 bases from J, with 9 bases between. CDR3 length: 15 residues. Per the germline V gene, CDR1 is ENHRY and CDR2 is SYGVKD.

This clonotype was picked up a small number of times. V and J are TRBV5-5 and TRBJ1-1, with D unclear. CDR1 and CDR2 from the germline V gene are SGHKS and YYEKEE (reference sequence). Trimming took off 5 bases at V and 0 bases at J, with 8 bases between the two ends. This CDR3 is 13 amino acids long. CDR3 bases: TGTGCCAGCAGTCTGGACTTGAACACTGAAGCTTTCTTT. It is translated as CASSLDLNTEAFF.

In its sample, this clonotype was seen a few times. V is TRBV27 and J is TRBJ2-5; D remains unclear. This CDR3 spans 15 amino acids. Trimming cost V 5 bases and J 2 bases, with 15 bases left between them. The germline V gene encodes CDR1 MNHEY and CDR2 SMNVEV (reference sequence). The CDR3 sequence: CASSAPWGDQETQYF. The CDR3 bases are TGTGCCAGCAGTGCTCCTTGGGGTGATCAAGAGACCCAGTACTTC.

CDR3 DNA sequence: TGTGCCAGCAGTTACTCAAGGGACTGGGCCAACGAGCAGTACTTC. As protein: CASSYSRDWANEQYF. The chain joins TRBV6-5 to TRBJ2-7; possibly TRBD2 for D (6 bases). Trimming removed 0 bases at V and 5 bases at J, with 14 bases between. The germline V gene has CDR1 MNHEY and CDR2 SVGAGI. The CDR3 extends over 15 amino acids.

This clonotype was counted a few times. The V gene is TRBV6-5, the J gene TRBJ2-7, with D possibly TRBD1 on 6 matching bases. V lost 6 bases and J lost 6, with 15 bases in between. Germline V CDR1 and CDR2: MNHEY, SVGAGI. The CDR3 spans 13 residues. The CDR3 DNA reads TGTGCCAGCAGGGTCACAGGGTCGACCGAGCAGTACTTC. As protein: CASRVTGSTEQYF.

In DNA form, the CDR3 reads TGTGCCAGTAGTTCGGGGTACGATACGCAGTATTTT. The encoded protein is CASSSGYDTQYF. This rearrangement joins TRBV25-1 to TRBJ2-3; tentative D call: TRBD2 (5 bases). V gave up 9 bases and J gave up 6 bases, with 13 bases separating them. This CDR3 is built from 12 residues. From germline, CDR1 is MGHDK and CDR2 SYGVNS. Filled out from reference TRBV25-1 and TRBJ2-3, the complete variable domain reads EADIYQTPRYLVIGTGKKITLECSQTMGHDKMYWYQQDPGMELHLIHYSYGVNSTEKGDLSSESTVSRIRTEHFPLTLESARPSHTSQYLCASSSGYDTQYFGPGTRLTVL.

In its sample, this clonotype was seen many times. J is TRBJ1-1 and V is TRBV25-1; a possible D gene is TRBD1 (5 bases). V was pared by 6 bases and J by 1 base, with 9 bases between. Germline assignment: CDR1 MGHDK and CDR2 SYGVNS. The CDR3 is 13 residues long. The CDR3 region has the DNA TGTGCCAGCAGCGCGCAGGGGAACACTGAAGCTTTCTTT. The encoded protein is CASSAQGNTEAFF.

This clonotype turned up a few times. The chain is built from TRBV28 and TRBJ2-7; 10 bases are shared with TRBD1. This CDR3 region has 15 residues. The germline gives CDR1 MDHEN, CDR2 SYDVKM. The trim removed 5 bases at V and 3 bases at J, leaving 7 bases unmatched. The CDR3: CASSRDGTGDYEQYF. The CDR3 nucleotides read TGTGCCAGCAGTCGGGACGGGACAGGGGACTACGAGCAGTACTTC.

The chain joins TRBV30 to TRBJ2-7; unclear D gene. Trimming shortened V by 3 bases and J by 0 bases, and 12 bases separated the two germline ends. This CDR3 contains 14 residues. Germline CDR1 GTSNPN, CDR2 SVGIG (reference sequence). CDR3 bases: TGTGCCTGGAGGTACAGTTCCCGCTCCTACGAGCAGTACTTC. Protein sequence: CAWRYSSRSYEQYF.

The V call is TRBV28, the J call TRBJ2-4, with 8 bases matching TRBD2. After removal of 3 bases from V and 0 bases from J, the junction contained 7 bases not matched to a gene. CDR1 MDHEN and CDR2 SYDVKM come from the germline V gene. The CDR3 runs to 17 residues. CDR3: CASSLPTSGLAKNIQYF. The CDR3 DNA reads TGTGCCAGCAGTTTGCCCACTAGCGGTCTAGCCAAAAACATTCAGTACTTC.

The rearrangement uses TRBV15 and TRBJ2-7, with 11 bases aligning to TRBD1. This CDR3 contains 16 residues. Per the germline V gene, CDR1 is LNHNV and CDR2 is YYDKDF (reference sequence). Trimming took 3 bases from V and 5 from J; bases not matched to a gene: 9. The chain's CDR3 is CATSRAFRDRGDEQYF. The CDR3 region has the DNA TGTGCCACCAGCAGGGCTTTCCGGGACAGGGGGGACGAGCAGTACTTC.

In this sample, this clonotype turned up a few times. V usage is TRBV2 and J usage is TRBJ2-2, with a tentative D call TRBD2 (5 bases). CDR3 size: 15 residues. V was clipped by 6 bases and J by 0 bases, with 11 bases between them. The germline V gene has CDR1 SNHLY and CDR2 FYNNEI. The CDR3 sequence is CASRHEGTNTGELFF. The CDR3 DNA is TGTGCCAGCAGACATGAGGGTACGAACACCGGGGAGCTGTTTTTT.

The chain combines TRBV20-1 with TRBJ2-5; a weak D match, TRBD1 (5 bases). CDR1 is DFQATT, CDR2 SNEGSKA, per germline (reference sequence). V dropped 3 bases and J dropped 10 bases, with 15 bases sitting between them. The CDR3 runs to 12 residues. The CDR3 nucleotides are TGCAGTGCTAGTTCCGTCCGACAGATCCAGTACTTC. Encoded protein: CSASSVRQIQYF.

The V call is TRBV7-2, the J call TRBJ1-2, with D uncertain. The germline gives CDR1 SGHTA, CDR2 FQGNSA. The CDR3 runs to 12 residues. V lost 1 base, J lost 8 bases, and 8 bases lay in between. This chain's CDR3 is CASSLGSEGYTF. The CDR3 DNA follows: TGTGCCAGCAGCTTAGGGTCCGAGGGCTACACCTTC.

The chain has TRBV13 and TRBJ1-6; 8 bases match TRBD1. There are 14 residues in the CDR3. J gave up 9 bases and V 2 bases, and 3 bases lay outside the gene matches. Germline V gene lookup returns CDR1 PRHDT and CDR2 FYEKMQ (reference sequence). This CDR3 reads CASSLIQGGSPLHF. The CDR3 bases are TGTGCCAGCAGCTTAATACAGGGGGGTTCACCCCTCCACTTT.

The chain carries TRBV10-3 and TRBJ1-2; maybe TRBD1 (5 bases). The CDR3 contains 13 residues. V shed 10 bases and J shed 5 bases, with 17 bases lying between them. Per the germline V gene, CDR1 is ENHRY and CDR2 is SYGVKD. CDR3: CASRETESYGYTF. In DNA form, the CDR3 reads TGTGCCAGCAGAGAGACAGAGAGTTATGGCTACACCTTC.

The chain joins TRBV10-1 to TRBJ2-2; D remains unclear. V was shortened by 6 bases and J by 0 bases, with 5 bases between the two germline ends. The CDR3 is 13 residues long. CDR1 and CDR2 (germline): WNHNN, SYGVQD (reference sequence). CDR3 protein: CASSAPNTGELFF. The CDR3 nucleotides read TGCGCCAGCAGCGCTCCGAACACCGGGGAGCTGTTTTTT.

This clonotype was detected only a few times. This chain links TRBV7-6 with TRBJ2-3, with D perhaps TRBD1 (6 bases). With 4 bases removed from V and 2 bases from J, the gap between germline ends came to 22 bases. Germline values: CDR1 SGHVS, CDR2 FNYEAQ. CDR3 length equals 18 residues. This CDR3 reads CASSSDLRMRGNTDTQYF. The CDR3, as DNA: TGTGCCAGCAGCTCAGACCTACGCATGAGGGGGAACACAGATACGCAGTATTTT.

This chain connects TRBV27 to TRBJ2-3; TRBD2 might be the D (6 bases). V was pared by 3 bases and J by 3 bases, with 13 bases between. CDR3 length: 15 residues. Germline lookup yields CDR1 MNHEY and CDR2 SMNVEV (reference sequence). The CDR3 loop reads CASSFPPAGTDTQYF. DNA for the CDR3: TGTGCCAGCAGTTTCCCTCCGGCGGGAACAGATACGCAGTATTTT.

The table lists this clonotype with a few counts. The CDR3 nucleotides read TGTGCCAGTAGTATGCCAGGAGCTAACTATGGCTACACCTTC. Protein product: CASSMPGANYGYTF. The chain couples TRBV19 to TRBJ1-2; D not resolved. The V gene's germline CDR1 is LNHDA and CDR2 SQIVND (reference sequence). CDR3 length: 14 amino acids. V was trimmed by 3 bases and J by 0 bases, leaving 8 bases between them.

The V gene is TRBV24-1, the J gene TRBJ2-5; perhaps D is TRBD1 or TRBD2 (5 bases each). Trimming shortened V by 5 bases and J by 0 bases, and 21 bases separated the two germline ends. The CDR3 contains 18 residues. CDR1 and CDR2 (germline): KGHDR, SFDVKD. CDR3 residues: CATSGGTQGFGNQETQYF. The CDR3 region has the DNA TGTGCCACCAGTGGGGGGACCCAGGGTTTTGGGAACCAAGAGACCCAGTACTTC.

Points on this clonotype: One end of the junction fails to match germline, which may point to a read error. The CDR3 spells CASSLRGDEQFF. CDR3 nucleotide sequence: TGTGCTAGCAGCTTACGCGGGGATGAGCAGTTCTTC. The chain joins TRBV7-7 to TRBJ2-1; maybe TRBD2 (6 bases). The CDR3 is made up of 12 amino acids. The germline CDR1 and CDR2 sequences are SSHAT and FNYEAQ (reference sequence).

The DNA for the CDR3 is TGCAGTGCCACCCCGGGACTAGCGGGAGCCGCAGATACGCAGTATTTT. Residues: CSATPGLAGAADTQYF. The chain recombines TRBV20-1 with TRBJ2-3; 14 positions match TRBD2. CDR3 length: 16 amino acids. V shed 6 bases, J shed 4 bases, and the junction held 9 bases outside the gene matches. The germline CDR1 and CDR2 sequences are DFQATT and SNEGSKA (reference sequence).

With respect to this clonotype: This may come from a read error, since a much larger clone is one base off. The V and J genes are TRBV7-2 and TRBJ2-5; no definite D call. Germline V gives CDR1 SGHTA, CDR2 FQGNSA. CDR3 length: 14 residues. Here the CDR3 DNA reads TGTGCCAGCAGCTTAGGACGGTTAGGAGAGACCCATTACTTC. Its protein product is CASSLGRLGETHYF.

The rearrangement links TRBV27 to TRBJ2-7; TRBD1 matches at 10 bases. The J segment lost 4 bases and the V segment lost 4 bases, leaving 10 bases of the junction unmatched. This CDR3 has 16 amino acids. Looked up from germline, CDR1 is MNHEY and CDR2 is SMNVEV (reference sequence). CDR3 region: CASSSTTGTGVYEQYF. CDR3 nucleotides: TGTGCCAGCAGTTCGACTACCGGGACAGGGGTGTACGAGCAGTACTTC.

Turning to this clonotype: The junction does not match germline at one end; this may be a read error. The CDR3 region has the DNA TGCGCCAGCAGCATCGGGACCCATTCACCCCTCCACTTT. Its protein product is CASSIGTHSPLHF. The V and J genes are TRBV6-4 and TRBJ1-6; TRBD1 might be the D (5 bases). The CDR3 runs to 13 residues. Germline V gene sequence: CDR1 MRHNA, CDR2 SNTAGT.

This clonotype was found a few times. The chain couples TRBV7-8 to TRBJ2-1; possibly TRBD2 for D (5 bases). The germline CDR1 and CDR2 sequences are SGHVS and FQNEAQ. Trimming removed 7 bases from V and 0 bases from J, with 13 bases in between. The CDR3 sequence is 15 residues long. As DNA, the CDR3 is TGTGCCAGCACCGAGAGGGTCGCCTCCTACAATGAGCAGTTCTTC. It translates to CASTERVASYNEQFF.